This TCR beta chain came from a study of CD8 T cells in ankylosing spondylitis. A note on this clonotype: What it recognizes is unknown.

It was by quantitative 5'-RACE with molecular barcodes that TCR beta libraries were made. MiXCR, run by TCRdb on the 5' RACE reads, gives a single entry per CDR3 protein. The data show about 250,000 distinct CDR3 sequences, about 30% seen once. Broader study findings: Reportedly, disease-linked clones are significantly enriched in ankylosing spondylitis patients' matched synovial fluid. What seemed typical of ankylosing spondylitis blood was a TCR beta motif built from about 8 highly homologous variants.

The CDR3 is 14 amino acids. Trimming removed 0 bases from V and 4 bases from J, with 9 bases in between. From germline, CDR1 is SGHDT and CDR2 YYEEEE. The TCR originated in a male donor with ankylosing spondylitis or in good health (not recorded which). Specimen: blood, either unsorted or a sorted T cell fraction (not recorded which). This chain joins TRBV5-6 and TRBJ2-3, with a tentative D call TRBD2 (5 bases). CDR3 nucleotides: TGTGCCAGCAGCTTGGGGGGAGCGGCAGATACGCAGTATTTT. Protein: CASSLGGAADTQYF.